One sample yielded the 19 T cell receptor beta chains listed below, sequenced in a study of T cell responses to AZD1222 COVID-19 vaccine. TCRdb keeps only in-frame clones here, not all; method: immunoSEQ multiplex PCR. The repertoire holds around 180,000 clones, with 75% to 90% as singletons. The specimen was peripheral blood, collected on day 0 of MenACWY control vaccination. These receptors were collected from an adult in good health.

Note on this clone: Other DNA variants within this sample encode the same CDR3. J is TRBJ1-1 and V is TRBV13; a possible D gene is TRBD1 (5 bases). CDR1 and CDR2 (germline): PRHDT, FYEKMQ (reference sequence). The CDR3 has 16 residues. Trimming left V 2 bases short and J 1 base short, with 14 bases between. In nucleotides, the CDR3 is TGTGCCAGCAGCTTACGGGGCTCCGGGAGGAACACTGAAGCTTTCTTT. It is translated as CASSLRGSGRNTEAFF. Together with reference TRBV13 and TRBJ1-1, the CDR3 gives the full variable domain: AAGVIQSPRHLIKEKRETATLKCYPIPRHDTVYWYQQGPGQDPQFLISFYEKMQSDKGSIPDRFSAQQFSDYHSELNMSSLELGDSALYFCASSLRGSGRNTEAFFGQGTRLTVV.

The chain joins TRBV13 to TRBJ1-5; D is ambiguous. The CDR3 sequence is 16 residues long. CDR1 and CDR2 (germline): PRHDT, FYEKMQ (reference sequence). Trimming removed 2 bases from V and 0 bases from J, with 11 bases in between. CDR3 residues: CASSLYGQNSNQPQHF. CDR3 nucleotides: TGTGCCAGCAGCTTATATGGGCAGAATAGCAATCAGCCCCAGCATTTT.

The CDR3 coding sequence is TGTGCCAGCAGCCTAGACGAGTACACGGCTGGCTACACCTTC. Translated, it gives CASSLDEYTAGYTF. The gene calls are TRBV7-9 and TRBJ1-2, with no clear D. The CDR3 sequence is 14 residues long. Trimming cost V 5 bases and J 7 bases, with 17 bases left between them. Germline assignment: CDR1 SEHNR and CDR2 FQNEAQ (reference sequence).

There are a few counts of this clone. This sequence joins TRBV18 and TRBJ2-5; no firm D call. The CDR3 has 11 residues. V was pared by 3 bases and J by 1 base, with 0 bases between. Germline-derived CDR1 and CDR2 are KGHSH and LQKENI. CDR3 coding DNA: TGTGCCAGCTCACCCCAAGAGACCCAGTACTTC. Its translation: CASSPQETQYF.

This chain links TRBV19 with TRBJ1-2, with TRBD1 matching over 10 bases. V shed 3 bases, J shed 7 bases, and the junction held 8 bases outside the gene matches. Germline V gene data show CDR1 as LNHDA and CDR2 as SQIVND (reference sequence). This CDR3 has 15 amino acids. The CDR3 loop is CASSIFADRGSGYTF. The CDR3 coding sequence is TGTGCCAGTAGTATTTTCGCGGACAGGGGGTCTGGCTACACCTTC.

This clone was seen once. CDR3 coding DNA: TGCGCCAGCAGTCCAGGTGAAAAACTGTTTTTT. It specifies CASSPGEKLFF. This rearrangement joins TRBV5-1 to TRBJ1-4, with D hard to call. The CDR3 totals 11 residues. V lost 5 bases, J lost 7 bases, and 6 bases lay in between. From germline, CDR1 is SGHRS and CDR2 YFSETQ.

The chain employs TRBV9 and TRBJ2-7; TRBD1 matches at 9 bases. CDR1 is SGDLS, CDR2 YYNGEE, per germline. The CDR3 runs 15 residues. With 0 bases clipped from V and 3 bases from J, the junction kept 4 bases outside the gene matches. For the CDR3, the DNA is TGTGCCAGCAGCGTAGAGTTGGGACAGGGCTACGAGCAGTACTTC. Protein sequence: CASSVELGQGYEQYF.

This clone appeared a single time. V gene TRBV7-8 combines with J gene TRBJ2-7; 14 bases match TRBD2. Germline assignment: CDR1 SGHVS and CDR2 FQNEAQ. This CDR3 contains 17 residues. With V trimmed by 5 bases and J by 6 bases, 12 bases remained unmatched. The CDR3 DNA follows: TGTGCCAGCAGCCCTCGACTAGCGGGGGGGCCACTAACCGAGCAGTACTTC. This encodes CASSPRLAGGPLTEQYF.

This chain uses TRBV2 with TRBJ2-1; 9 bases align to TRBD1. CDR3 length: 13 residues. Looked up from germline, CDR1 is SNHLY and CDR2 is FYNNEI. After removal of 8 bases from V and 7 bases from J, the junction contained 6 bases not matched to a gene. Here the CDR3 DNA reads TGTGCCAGCGGGGGACAGGGAAGAAATGAGCAGTTCTTC. Amino acids: CASGGQGRNEQFF. Full variable domain (outside the CDR3, taken from reference TRBV2 and TRBJ2-1): EPEVTQTPSHQVTQMGQEVILRCVPISNHLYFYWYRQILGQKVEFLVSFYNNEISEKSEIFDDQFSVERPDGSNFTLKIRSTKLEDSAMYFCASGGQGRNEQFFGPGTRLTVL.

The J gene is TRBJ2-1, the V gene TRBV28; D remains ambiguous. V lost 3 bases and J 1 base, leaving 7 bases between the germline ends. This CDR3 contains 14 residues. The germline CDR1 and CDR2 sequences are MDHEN and SYDVKM. For the CDR3, the DNA is TGTGCCAGCAGTTTTGAGAATTCCTACAATGAGCAGTTCTTC. Its protein product is CASSFENSYNEQFF.

The V call is TRBV11-2, the J call TRBJ1-6, with 7 bases that match TRBD1. The CDR3 has 14 amino acids. Losses at the gene ends were 5 bases for V and 8 bases for J; bases not matched to a gene: 6. The germline gives CDR1 SGHAT, CDR2 FQNNGV. The DNA of the CDR3 is TGTGCCAGCAGCCCGGGACAGACTTATTCACCCCTCCACTTT. It encodes CASSPGQTYSPLHF.

The rearrangement joins TRBV7-9 to TRBJ2-2; possibly TRBD1 for D (6 bases). The CDR3 spans 15 residues. CDR1 is SEHNR and CDR2 is FQNEAQ in the germline V gene (reference sequence). V lost 4 bases and J lost 3, with 12 bases in between. This chain's CDR3 is CASSSNRDHTGELFF. The CDR3 region has the DNA TGTGCCAGCAGCTCGAACAGGGATCACACCGGGGAGCTGTTTTTT. Based on the CDR3 plus reference TRBV7-9 and TRBJ2-2, the full variable domain is DTGVSQNPRHKITKRGQNVTFRCDPISEHNRLYWYRQTLGQGPEFLTYFQNEAQLEKSRLLSDRFSAERPKGSFSTLEIQRTEQGDSAMYLCASSSNRDHTGELFFGEGSRLTVL.

The J gene is TRBJ1-2, the V gene TRBV18; no clear D. The CDR3 covers 16 residues. Germline CDR1 reads KGHSH; CDR2 reads LQKENI. The ends were cut back, 4 bases at V and 4 bases at J, with 19 bases in the middle. The CDR3 here is CASSQKREGSLYGYTF. In nucleotides, the CDR3 is TGTGCCAGCTCACAGAAACGGGAGGGCTCACTCTATGGCTACACCTTC.

The V call is TRBV4-3, the J call TRBJ2-2, with 7 positions matching TRBD2. The CDR3 has 15 amino acids. Unmatched junction bases numbered 5, after V lost 0 bases and J lost 7 bases. Germline V gene data show CDR1 as LGHNA and CDR2 as YSLEER. The CDR3 protein is CASSQEATSYGELFF. CDR3 sequence (DNA): TGCGCCAGCAGCCAAGAAGCGACTAGCTACGGGGAGCTGTTTTTT.

J is TRBJ1-5 and V is TRBV19; unclear D gene. Germline V gene sequence: CDR1 LNHDA, CDR2 SQIVND (reference sequence). V lost 4 bases to trimming and J lost 3 bases, with 13 bases between them. This CDR3 comprises 15 residues. CDR3 loop: CASSSFRDTNQPQHF. As DNA, the CDR3 is TGTGCCAGTAGTAGCTTCCGGGATACCAATCAGCCCCAGCATTTT.

This clone was counted once. The chain joins TRBV7-2 to TRBJ2-7, with TRBD2 matching 9 bases. Per the germline V gene, CDR1 is SGHTA and CDR2 is FQGNSA. The junction had 5 bases not matched to a gene; V was cut back by 1 base and J by 4 bases. The CDR3 runs 15 residues. For the CDR3, the DNA is TGTGCCAGCAGCTTAGATGTGACTAGCGGTTACGAGCAGTACTTC. As protein: CASSLDVTSGYEQYF. Using reference TRBV7-2 and TRBJ2-7 for the parts outside the CDR3, the full variable domain is GAGVSQSPSNKVTEKGKDVELRCDPISGHTALYWYRQSLGQGLEFLIYFQGNSAPDKSGLPSDRFSAERTGGSVSTLTIQRTQQEDSAVYLCASSLDVTSGYEQYFGPGTRLTVT.

The chain carries TRBV15 and TRBJ2-2; TRBD1 might be the D (6 bases). The V gene lost 0 bases and the J gene lost 0 bases, with 8 bases spanning the gap. CDR3 length: 16 amino acids. In germline, CDR1 is LNHNV, CDR2 YYDKDF (reference sequence). The CDR3 protein is CATSRDKGANTGELFF. The CDR3 nucleotides read TGTGCCACCAGCAGAGATAAGGGGGCGAACACCGGGGAGCTGTTTTTT. The variable domain in full, completed from reference TRBV15 and TRBJ2-2, reads DAMVIQNPRYQVTQFGKPVTLSCSQTLNHNVMYWYQQKSSQAPKLLFHYYDKDFNNEADTPDNFQSRRPNTSFCFLDIRSPGLGDTAMYLCATSRDKGANTGELFFGEGSRLTVL.

This chain links TRBV27 with TRBJ1-2; D call uncertain. Trimming removed 11 bases from V and 3 bases from J, with 13 bases in between. Germline-derived CDR1 and CDR2 are MNHEY and SMNVEV (reference sequence). CDR3 length: 12 residues. CDR3 DNA: TGTGCCGGGAACAGAGAGGACTATGGCTACACCTTC. Amino acids: CAGNREDYGYTF.

The chain couples TRBV30 to TRBJ1-5; 8 bases agree with TRBD1. With V trimmed by 4 bases and J by 6 bases, 8 bases remained unmatched. This CDR3 has 14 residues. Germline CDR1 reads GTSNPN; CDR2 reads SVGIG (reference sequence). CDR3 sequence reads: CAWNTDRARQPQHF. The CDR3 nucleotides read TGTGCCTGGAATACGGACAGGGCCCGTCAGCCCCAGCATTTT.